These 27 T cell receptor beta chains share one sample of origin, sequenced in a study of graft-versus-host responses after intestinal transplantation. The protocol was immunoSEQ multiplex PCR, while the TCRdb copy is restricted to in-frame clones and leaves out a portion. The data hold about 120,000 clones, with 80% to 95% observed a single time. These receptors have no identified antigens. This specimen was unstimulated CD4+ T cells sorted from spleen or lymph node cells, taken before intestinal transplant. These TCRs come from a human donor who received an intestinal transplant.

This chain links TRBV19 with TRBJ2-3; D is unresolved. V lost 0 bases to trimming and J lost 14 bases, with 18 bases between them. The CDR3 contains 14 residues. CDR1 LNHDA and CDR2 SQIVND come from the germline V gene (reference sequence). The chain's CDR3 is CASSIDRVQVTGYF. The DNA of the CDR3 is TGTGCCAGTAGTATAGATCGTGTTCAGGTAACGGGGTATTTT.

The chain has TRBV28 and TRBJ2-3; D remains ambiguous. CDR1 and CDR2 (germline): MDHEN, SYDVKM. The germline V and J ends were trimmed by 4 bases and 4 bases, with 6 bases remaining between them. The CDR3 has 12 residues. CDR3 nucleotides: TGTGCCAGCAGTTCGGGTCCAGATACGCAGTATTTT. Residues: CASSSGPDTQYF.

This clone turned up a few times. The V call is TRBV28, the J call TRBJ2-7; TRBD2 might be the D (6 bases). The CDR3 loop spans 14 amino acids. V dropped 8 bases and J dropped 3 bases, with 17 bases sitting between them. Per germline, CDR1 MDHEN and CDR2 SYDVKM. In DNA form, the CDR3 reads TGTGCCAGCGGCGATAGCGGAGGGATCTACGAGCAGTACTTC. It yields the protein CASGDSGGIYEQYF.

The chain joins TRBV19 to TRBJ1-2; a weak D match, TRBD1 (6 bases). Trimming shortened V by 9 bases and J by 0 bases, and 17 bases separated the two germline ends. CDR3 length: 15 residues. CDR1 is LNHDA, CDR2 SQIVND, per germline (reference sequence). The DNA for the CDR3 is TGTGCCAGCAGGGACACTGACCGGGCTAACTATGGCTACACCTTC. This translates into CASRDTDRANYGYTF.

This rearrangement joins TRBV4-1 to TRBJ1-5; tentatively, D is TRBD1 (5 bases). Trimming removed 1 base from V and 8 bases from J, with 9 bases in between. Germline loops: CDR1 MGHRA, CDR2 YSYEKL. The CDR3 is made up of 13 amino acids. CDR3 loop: CASSQALTEPQHF. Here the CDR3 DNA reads TGCGCCAGCAGCCAAGCCCTGACAGAGCCCCAGCATTTT.

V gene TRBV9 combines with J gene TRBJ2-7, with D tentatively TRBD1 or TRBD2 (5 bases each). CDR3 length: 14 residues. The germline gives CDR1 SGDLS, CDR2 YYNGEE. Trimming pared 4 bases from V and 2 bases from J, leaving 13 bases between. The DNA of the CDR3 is TGTGCCAGCAGCCCGGGACCTGGGGCCTACGAGCAGTACTTC. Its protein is CASSPGPGAYEQYF.

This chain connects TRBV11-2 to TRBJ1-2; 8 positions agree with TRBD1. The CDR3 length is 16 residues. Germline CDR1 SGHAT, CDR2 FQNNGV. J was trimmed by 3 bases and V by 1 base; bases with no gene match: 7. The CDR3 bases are TGTGCCAGCAGCTTAGTAGGCAGGGGGCTCGACTATGGCTACACCTTC. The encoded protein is CASSLVGRGLDYGYTF.

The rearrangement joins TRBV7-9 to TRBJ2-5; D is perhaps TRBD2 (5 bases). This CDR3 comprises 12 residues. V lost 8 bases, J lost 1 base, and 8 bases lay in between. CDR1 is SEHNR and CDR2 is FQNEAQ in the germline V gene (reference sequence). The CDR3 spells CASFSVQETQYF. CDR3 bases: TGTGCCAGCTTTAGCGTCCAAGAGACCCAGTACTTC. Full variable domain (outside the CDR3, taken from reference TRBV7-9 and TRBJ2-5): DTGVSQNPRHKITKRGQNVTFRCDPISEHNRLYWYRQTLGQGPEFLTYFQNEAQLEKSRLLSDRFSAERPKGSFSTLEIQRTEQGDSAMYLCASFSVQETQYFGPGTRLLVL.

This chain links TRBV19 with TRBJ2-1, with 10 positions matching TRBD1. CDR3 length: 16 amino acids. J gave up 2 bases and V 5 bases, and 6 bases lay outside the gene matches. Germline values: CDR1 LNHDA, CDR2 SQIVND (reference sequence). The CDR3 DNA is TGTGCCAGTAGTGCCTGGACAGGGGGACCCTACAATGAGCAGTTCTTC. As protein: CASSAWTGGPYNEQFF. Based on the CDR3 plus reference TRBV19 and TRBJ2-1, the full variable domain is DGGITQSPKYLFRKEGQNVTLSCEQNLNHDAMYWYRQDPGQGLRLIYYSQIVNDFQKGDIAEGYSVSREKKESFPLTVTSAQKNPTAFYLCASSAWTGGPYNEQFFGPGTRLTVL.

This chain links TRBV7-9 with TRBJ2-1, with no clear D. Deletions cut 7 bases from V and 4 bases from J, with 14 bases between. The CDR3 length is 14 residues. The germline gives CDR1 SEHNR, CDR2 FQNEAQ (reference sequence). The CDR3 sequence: CASMDYRVYNEQFF. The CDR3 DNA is TGTGCCAGCATGGATTACCGGGTGTACAATGAGCAGTTCTTC.

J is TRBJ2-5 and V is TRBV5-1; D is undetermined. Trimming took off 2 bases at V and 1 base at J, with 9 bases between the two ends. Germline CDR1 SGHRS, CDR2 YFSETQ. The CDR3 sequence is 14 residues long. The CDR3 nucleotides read TGCGCCAGCAGCTTACGGGCGCTCCAAGAGACCCAGTACTTC. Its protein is CASSLRALQETQYF.

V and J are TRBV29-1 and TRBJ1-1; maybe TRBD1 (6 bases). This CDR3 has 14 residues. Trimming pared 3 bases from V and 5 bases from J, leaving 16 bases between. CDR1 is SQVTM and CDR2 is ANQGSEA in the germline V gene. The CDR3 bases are TGCAGCGTTGAGGCCACCCCAGGGGTGACTGAAGCTTTCTTT. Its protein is CSVEATPGVTEAFF.

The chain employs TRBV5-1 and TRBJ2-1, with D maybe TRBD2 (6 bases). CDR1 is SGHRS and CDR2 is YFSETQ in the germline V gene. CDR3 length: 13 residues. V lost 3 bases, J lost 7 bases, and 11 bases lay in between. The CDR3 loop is CASSSGLRNEQFF. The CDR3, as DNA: TGCGCCAGCAGCTCGGGACTTAGGAATGAGCAGTTCTTC.

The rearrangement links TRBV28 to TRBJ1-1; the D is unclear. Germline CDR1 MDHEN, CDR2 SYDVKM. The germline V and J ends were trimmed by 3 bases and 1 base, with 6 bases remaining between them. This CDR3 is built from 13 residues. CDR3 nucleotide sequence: TGTGCCAGCAGTTTTCTGAGGAACACTGAAGCTTTCTTT. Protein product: CASSFLRNTEAFF. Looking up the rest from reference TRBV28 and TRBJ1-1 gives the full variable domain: DVKVTQSSRYLVKRTGEKVFLECVQDMDHENMFWYRQDPGLGLRLIYFSYDVKMKEKGDIPEGYSVSREKKERFSLILESASTNQTSMYLCASSFLRNTEAFFGQGTRLTVV.

CDR3 amino acids: CSVLPYLDTQYF. The CDR3 DNA reads TGCAGCGTCCTCCCCTATTTAGATACGCAGTATTTT. The chain uses TRBV29-1 and TRBJ2-3; D is unclear. Looked up from germline, CDR1 is SQVTM and CDR2 is ANQGSEA. CDR3 length: 12 amino acids. V dropped 6 bases and J dropped 5 bases, with 12 bases sitting between them.

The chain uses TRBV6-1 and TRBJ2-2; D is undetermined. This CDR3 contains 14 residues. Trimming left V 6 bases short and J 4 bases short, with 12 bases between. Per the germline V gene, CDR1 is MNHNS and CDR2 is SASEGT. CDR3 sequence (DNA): TGTGCCAGCAGCTCCATTCTGGTCACCGGGGAGCTGTTTTTT. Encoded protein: CASSSILVTGELFF.

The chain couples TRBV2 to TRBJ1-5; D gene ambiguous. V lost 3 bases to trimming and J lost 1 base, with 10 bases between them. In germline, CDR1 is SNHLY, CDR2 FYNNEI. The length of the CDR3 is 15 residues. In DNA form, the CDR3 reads TGTGCCAGCAGTGAGGTAGGGAGGAGCAATCAGCCCCAGCATTTT. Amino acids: CASSEVGRSNQPQHF.

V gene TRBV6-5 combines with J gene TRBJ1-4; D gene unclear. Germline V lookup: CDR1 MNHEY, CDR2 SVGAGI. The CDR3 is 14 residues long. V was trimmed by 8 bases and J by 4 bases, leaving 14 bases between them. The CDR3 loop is CASLPGPFNEKLFF. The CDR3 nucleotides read TGTGCCAGCCTTCCGGGTCCATTTAATGAAAAACTGTTTTTT.

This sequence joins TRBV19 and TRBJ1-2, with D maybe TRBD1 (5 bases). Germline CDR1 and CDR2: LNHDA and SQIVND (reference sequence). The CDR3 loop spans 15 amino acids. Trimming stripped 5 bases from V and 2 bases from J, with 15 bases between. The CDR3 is CASSPWTTLNYGYTF. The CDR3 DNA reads TGTGCCAGTAGTCCCTGGACAACCTTAAACTATGGCTACACCTTC.

CDR3 protein: CASSHGQGTSNQPQHF. DNA for the CDR3: TGCGCCAGCAGCCATGGACAGGGGACTAGCAATCAGCCCCAGCATTTT. The J gene is TRBJ1-5, the V gene TRBV5-1; 9 bases line up with TRBD1. Germline V CDR1 and CDR2: SGHRS, YFSETQ. CDR3 length equals 16 residues. The V gene end was trimmed by 4 bases and the J gene end by 0 bases; junction bases not matched to a gene: 5.

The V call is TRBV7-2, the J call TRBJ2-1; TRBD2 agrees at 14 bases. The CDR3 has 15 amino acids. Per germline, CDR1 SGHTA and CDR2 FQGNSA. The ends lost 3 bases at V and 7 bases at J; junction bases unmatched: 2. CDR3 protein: CASSFRLAGGNEQFF. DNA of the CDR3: TGTGCCAGCAGCTTCCGACTAGCGGGAGGGAATGAGCAGTTCTTC. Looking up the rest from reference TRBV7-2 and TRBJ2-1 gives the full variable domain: GAGVSQSPSNKVTEKGKDVELRCDPISGHTALYWYRQSLGQGLEFLIYFQGNSAPDKSGLPSDRFSAERTGGSVSTLTIQRTQQEDSAVYLCASSFRLAGGNEQFFGPGTRLTVL.

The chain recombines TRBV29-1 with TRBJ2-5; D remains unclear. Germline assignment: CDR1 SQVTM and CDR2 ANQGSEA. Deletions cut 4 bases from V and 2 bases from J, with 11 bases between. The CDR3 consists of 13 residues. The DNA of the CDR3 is TGCAGCGTTGGATATACCTGGCAAGAGACCCAGTACTTC. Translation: CSVGYTWQETQYF.

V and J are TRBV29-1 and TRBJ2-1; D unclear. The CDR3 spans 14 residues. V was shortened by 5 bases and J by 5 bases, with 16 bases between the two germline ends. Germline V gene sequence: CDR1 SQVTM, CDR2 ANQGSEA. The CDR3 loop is CSVLTDNRHNEQFF. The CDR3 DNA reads TGCAGCGTTTTAACGGATAACCGCCACAATGAGCAGTTCTTC.

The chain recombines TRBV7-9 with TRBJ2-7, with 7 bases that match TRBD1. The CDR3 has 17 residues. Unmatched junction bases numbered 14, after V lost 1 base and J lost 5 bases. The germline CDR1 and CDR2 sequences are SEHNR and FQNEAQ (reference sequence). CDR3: CASSLDLHRDRVHEQYF. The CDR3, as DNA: TGTGCCAGCAGCTTAGACCTACACCGGGACAGAGTGCACGAGCAGTACTTC.

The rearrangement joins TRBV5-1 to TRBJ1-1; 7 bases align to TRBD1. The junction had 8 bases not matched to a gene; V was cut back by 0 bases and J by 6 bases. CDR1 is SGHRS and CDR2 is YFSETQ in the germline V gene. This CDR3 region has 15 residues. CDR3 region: CASSLGDRDYAEAFF. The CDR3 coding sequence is TGCGCCAGCAGCTTGGGTGACAGGGATTACGCTGAAGCTTTCTTT.

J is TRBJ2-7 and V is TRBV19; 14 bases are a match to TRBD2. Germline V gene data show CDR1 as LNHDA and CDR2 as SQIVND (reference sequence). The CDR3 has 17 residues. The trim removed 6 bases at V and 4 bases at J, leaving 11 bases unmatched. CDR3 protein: CASRTTSGRASGYEQYF. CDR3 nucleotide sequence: TGTGCCAGTAGAACGACTAGCGGGAGGGCCTCTGGGTACGAGCAGTACTTC.

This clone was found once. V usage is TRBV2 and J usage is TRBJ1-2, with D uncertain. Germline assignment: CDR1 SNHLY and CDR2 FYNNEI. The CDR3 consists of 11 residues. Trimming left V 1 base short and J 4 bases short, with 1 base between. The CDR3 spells CASSEVYGYTF. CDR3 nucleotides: TGTGCCAGCAGTGAAGTCTATGGCTACACCTTC.